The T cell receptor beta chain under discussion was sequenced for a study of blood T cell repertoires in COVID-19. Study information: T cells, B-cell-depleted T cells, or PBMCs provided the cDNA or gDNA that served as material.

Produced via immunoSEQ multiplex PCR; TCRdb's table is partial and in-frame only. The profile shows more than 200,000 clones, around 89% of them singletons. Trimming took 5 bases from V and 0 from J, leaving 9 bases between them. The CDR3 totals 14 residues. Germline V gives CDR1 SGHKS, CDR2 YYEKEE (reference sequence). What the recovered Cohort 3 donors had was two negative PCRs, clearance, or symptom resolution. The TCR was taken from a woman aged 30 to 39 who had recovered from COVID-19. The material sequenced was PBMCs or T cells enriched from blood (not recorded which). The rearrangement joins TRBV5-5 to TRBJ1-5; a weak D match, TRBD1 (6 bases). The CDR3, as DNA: TGTGCCAGCAGTGGACAGAATAGCAATCAGCCCCAGCATTTT. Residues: CASSGQNSNQPQHF.